A single sample is the source of the 21 T cell receptor beta chains below, sequenced in a study of blood T cell repertoires in COVID-19. Only in-frame clones appear in the TCRdb table, and some are missing; sequencing was by immunoSEQ multiplex PCR. The sample consists of about 11,000 clones, about 87% of them appearing once. Material: peripheral blood. Every receptor here comes from a human donor in a cohort sampled during active COVID-19.

V is TRBV9 and J is TRBJ2-1; no definite D call. Germline CDR1 is SGDLS and CDR2 is YYNGEE. The CDR3 contains 11 residues. V dropped 2 bases and J dropped 9 bases, with 6 bases sitting between them. CDR3 amino acids: CASSVTAEQFF. CDR3 bases: TGTGCCAGCAGCGTCACAGCTGAGCAGTTCTTC.

The chain is built from TRBV11-2 and TRBJ2-1, with 8 positions matching TRBD2. CDR3 length: 14 residues. The junction had 4 bases not matched to a gene; V was cut back by 5 bases and J by 4 bases. In germline, CDR1 is SGHAT, CDR2 FQNNGV. CDR3 protein: CASSLSGEYNEQFF. The CDR3 nucleotides read TGTGCCAGCAGCCTTAGCGGGGAATACAATGAGCAGTTCTTC.

J is TRBJ1-4 and V is TRBV18, with D possibly matching TRBD1 (6 bases). Germline V gene data show CDR1 as KGHSH and CDR2 as LQKENI. The CDR3 loop spans 16 amino acids. Trimming took 1 base from V and 0 from J, leaving 9 bases between them. CDR3 loop: CASSPQGTTTNEKLFF. DNA of the CDR3: TGTGCCAGCTCACCACAGGGGACAACAACTAATGAAAAACTGTTTTTT.

The rearrangement uses TRBV7-9 and TRBJ1-1; a possible D gene is TRBD1 (5 bases). CDR3 length: 13 residues. From germline, CDR1 is SEHNR and CDR2 FQNEAQ (reference sequence). The V gene lost 1 base and the J gene lost 4 bases, with 7 bases spanning the gap. The CDR3 region has the DNA TGTGCCAGCAGCTTAGGGGGCATCACTGAAGCTTTCTTT. It encodes CASSLGGITEAFF.

The chain recombines TRBV25-1 with TRBJ2-3; D is ambiguous. Per the germline V gene, CDR1 is MGHDK and CDR2 is SYGVNS. The ends were cut back, 8 bases at V and 0 bases at J, with 18 bases in the middle. There are 16 residues in the CDR3. CDR3 region: CASSTGLALSTDTQYF. CDR3 nucleotides: TGTGCCAGCTCCACTGGGTTAGCCCTCAGCACAGATACGCAGTATTTT.

The genes are TRBV6-2 or TRBV6-3 and TRBJ1-4, with D unclear. The CDR3 runs to 16 residues. The V end lost 5 bases, the J end lost 0 bases, and 13 bases lay between the germline ends. Germline lookup yields CDR1 MNHEY and CDR2 SVGEGT. CDR3 protein: CASSRRGRATNEKLFF. The CDR3 nucleotides read TGTGCCAGCAGTCGCCGAGGTCGTGCAACTAATGAAAAACTGTTTTTT.

The rearrangement joins TRBV6-5 to TRBJ1-2, with 8 bases aligning to TRBD1. The germline gives CDR1 MNHEY, CDR2 SVGAGI. V was clipped by 2 bases and J by 4 bases; unmatched bases: 9. The CDR3 covers 16 residues. The DNA of the CDR3 is TGTGCCAGCAGTTACCGTAGAGGTGGACAGGGCTATGGCTACACCTTC. Its protein product is CASSYRRGGQGYGYTF.

The genes are TRBV3-1 (or the pseudogene TRBV3-2) and TRBJ1-6; 10 bases match TRBD1. This CDR3 spans 14 amino acids. Per germline, CDR1 LGHDT and CDR2 YNNKEL (reference sequence). The ends lost 4 bases at V and 6 bases at J; junction bases unmatched: 0. CDR3 in amino acids: CASSRDRGNSPLHF. CDR3 bases: TGTGCCAGCAGCCGGGACAGGGGTAATTCACCCCTCCACTTT.

The V and J genes are TRBV6-5 and TRBJ1-4, with 9 bases lining up with TRBD1. With 6 bases clipped from V and 5 bases from J, the junction kept 7 bases outside the gene matches. From germline, CDR1 is MNHEY and CDR2 SVGAGI. The CDR3 contains 15 residues. In DNA form, the CDR3 reads TGTGCCAGCAGGGCTACAGGGGGCCCGAATGAAAAACTGTTTTTT. This gives the protein CASRATGGPNEKLFF.

This clone came up once. This sequence joins TRBV10-1 and TRBJ2-1; 14 bases line up with TRBD2. Trimming cost V 0 bases and J 8 bases; bases outside gene matches: 12. This CDR3 spans 19 amino acids. Germline-derived CDR1 and CDR2 are WNHNN and SYGVQD (reference sequence). DNA of the CDR3: TGCGCCAGCAGTGAGTCCACCCCCGGGACTAGCGGGAGACGCGATGAGCAGTTCTTC. It codes for CASSESTPGTSGRRDEQFF.

The chain carries TRBV15 and TRBJ2-5; 7 positions match TRBD2. J was trimmed by 7 bases and V by 1 base; bases with no gene match: 3. CDR3 size: 13 residues. Germline CDR1 reads LNHNV; CDR2 reads YYDKDF (reference sequence). The CDR3 nucleotides read TGTGCCACCAGCAGAGCCGGGGGGAGGACCCAGTACTTC. Translated: CATSRAGGRTQYF.

The chain uses TRBV5-1 and TRBJ2-7; 12 bases fit TRBD1. Germline CDR1 SGHRS, CDR2 YFSETQ. V dropped 2 bases and J dropped 7; count of bases not matched to a gene: 4. The CDR3 is made up of 14 amino acids. DNA of the CDR3: TGCGCCAGCAGCTTAAGGGACAGGGGGCGGGAGCAGTACTTC. Its protein is CASSLRDRGREQYF.

The chain recombines TRBV10-3 with TRBJ1-4; D remains unclear. This CDR3 contains 15 residues. Per germline, CDR1 ENHRY and CDR2 SYGVKD. V was cut by 0 bases and J by 7 bases, with 12 bases left in between. The CDR3 loop reads CAISESTGSGEKLFF. DNA of the CDR3: TGTGCCATCAGTGAGTCGACTGGATCGGGTGAAAAACTGTTTTTT.

The J gene is TRBJ2-5, the V gene TRBV7-2; 9 bases agree with TRBD2. The V gene end was trimmed by 1 base and the J gene end by 4 bases; junction bases not matched to a gene: 10. CDR3 size: 17 residues. Germline CDR1 and CDR2: SGHTA and FQGNSA. In DNA form, the CDR3 reads TGTGCCAGCAGCTTAGGTCTCCGGCCTAGCGGGACAGAGACCCAGTACTTC. Encoded protein: CASSLGLRPSGTETQYF.

This rearrangement joins TRBV4-2 to TRBJ2-3; 11 nucleotides line up with TRBD2. The germline gives CDR1 LGHNA, CDR2 YNFKEQ. V gave up 2 bases and J gave up 0 bases; unmatched junction bases: 1. This CDR3 region has 16 residues. The CDR3 nucleotides are TGTGCCAGCAGCCAAAGACTAGCGGGAAGCACAGATACGCAGTATTTT. This encodes CASSQRLAGSTDTQYF.

This clone was detected once. This chain uses TRBV10-3 with TRBJ2-7, with TRBD2 identical over 7 bases. V lost 4 bases, J lost 5 bases, and 5 bases stayed unmatched. Germline CDR1 reads ENHRY; CDR2 reads SYGVKD. This CDR3 comprises 13 residues. The CDR3 DNA reads as TGTGCCATCAGTGGGGGGGGGAATAACGAGCAGTACTTC. Amino acids: CAISGGGNNEQYF.

Only one count was recorded for this clone. The chain has TRBV27 and TRBJ2-7; D is ambiguous. The CDR3 loop spans 15 amino acids. The germline V gene encodes CDR1 MNHEY and CDR2 SMNVEV (reference sequence). Trimming cost V 4 bases and J 0 bases, with 13 bases left between them. The CDR3 here is CASSSYMLGSYEQYF. Here the CDR3 DNA reads TGTGCCAGCAGTTCGTATATGCTAGGCTCCTACGAGCAGTACTTC.

The CDR3 is CASSEGGFWTDTQYF. CDR3 bases: TGTGCCAGCAGTGAAGGCGGGTTCTGGACAGATACGCAGTATTTT. The chain couples TRBV6-1 to TRBJ2-3; possible D gene TRBD2, 5 bases. The V end was cut by 1 base, the J end by 3 bases, with 11 bases between. Germline CDR1 and CDR2: MNHNS and SASEGT. The CDR3 extends over 15 amino acids.

The chain has TRBV19 and TRBJ2-2; tentative D call: TRBD1 (5 bases). This CDR3 spans 19 amino acids. CDR1 LNHDA and CDR2 SQIVND come from the germline V gene (reference sequence). V lost 3 bases and J lost 2, with 22 bases in between. CDR3 amino acids: CASSMGPLGRYLNTGELFF. The CDR3 nucleotides are TGTGCCAGTAGTATGGGGCCTCTCGGACGATACCTCAACACCGGGGAGCTGTTTTTT.

The chain joins TRBV19 to TRBJ2-2; D ambiguous. The CDR3 extends over 13 amino acids. CDR1 and CDR2 from the germline V gene are LNHDA and SQIVND (reference sequence). Trimming took 5 bases from V and 5 from J, leaving 9 bases between them. The CDR3 DNA is TGTGCCAGTAGTTTACAATTTACCGGGGAGCTGTTTTTT. It codes for CASSLQFTGELFF. The whole variable domain, filled in from reference TRBV19 and TRBJ2-2, reads DGGITQSPKYLFRKEGQNVTLSCEQNLNHDAMYWYRQDPGQGLRLIYYSQIVNDFQKGDIAEGYSVSREKKESFPLTVTSAQKNPTAFYLCASSLQFTGELFFGEGSRLTVL.

The chain couples TRBV29-1 to TRBJ1-2; tentative D call: TRBD1 (5 bases). V was trimmed by 0 bases and J by 5 bases, leaving 10 bases between them. The CDR3 extends over 13 amino acids. CDR1 SQVTM and CDR2 ANQGSEA come from the germline V gene. For the CDR3, the DNA is TGCAGCGTTGAAGAGGGGGGTGGGTATGGCTACACCTTC. As protein: CSVEEGGGYGYTF.